The 24 T cell receptor beta chains below all came from one sample that was sequenced in a study of T cell changes during pregnancy in multiple sclerosis (dated by TCRdb to 2018 to 2020). The library was built by means of the immunoSEQ multiplex PCR assay. This is the immuneACCESS table as TCRdb keeps it, with only in-frame sequences that have V and J called. A part of the clones is gone; compared with another copy, unresolved V genes explain less than half, and the rest is unexplained. In this sample the table shows 55,000 to 70,000 clones, about nine tenths of which occur a single time. Jointly, the top ten make up less than 2.5% of the sample. Source: peripheral blood, taken in the first trimester of pregnancy. Source of these receptors: a female donor in good health, enrolled as a control in a pregnancy study.

This chain links TRBV7-9 with TRBJ2-7; tentatively, D is TRBD2 (6 bases). V was clipped by 6 bases and J by 11 bases, with 17 bases between them. The germline V gene has CDR1 SEHNR and CDR2 FQNEAQ (reference sequence). The length of the CDR3 is 12 residues. CDR3 region: CASSQSSGDKYF. CDR3 coding DNA: TGTGCCAGCAGTCAATCTTCGGGAGATAAGTACTTC. The full variable domain, its missing parts supplied by reference TRBV7-9 and TRBJ2-7, is DTGVSQNPRHKITKRGQNVTFRCDPISEHNRLYWYRQTLGQGPEFLTYFQNEAQLEKSRLLSDRFSAERPKGSFSTLEIQRTEQGDSAMYLCASSQSSGDKYFGPGTRLTVT.

This chain uses TRBV5-1 with TRBJ2-1, with 9 bases identical to TRBD2. This CDR3 has 14 residues. Germline V gene lookup returns CDR1 SGHRS and CDR2 YFSETQ. Trimming took 4 bases from V and 8 from J; bases not matched to a gene: 7. The CDR3 sequence is CASSGGGAQDEQFF. CDR3 sequence (DNA): TGCGCCAGCAGCGGCGGGGGGGCGCAGGATGAGCAGTTCTTC.

The chain uses TRBV28 and TRBJ1-1; TRBD1 aligns across 7 bases. The CDR3 is made up of 13 amino acids. In germline, CDR1 is MDHEN, CDR2 SYDVKM. J was trimmed by 5 bases and V by 4 bases; bases with no gene match: 4. The CDR3 protein is CASSYPGGTEAFF. CDR3 nucleotide sequence: TGTGCCAGCAGTTACCCAGGGGGGACTGAAGCTTTCTTT.

This sequence joins TRBV5-1 and TRBJ1-2, with 8 bases fitting TRBD1. V was clipped by 0 bases and J by 5 bases; unmatched bases: 3. The CDR3 has 14 residues. CDR1 SGHRS and CDR2 YFSETQ come from the germline V gene. CDR3 sequence reads: CASSLGQGRYGYTF. The CDR3 DNA reads TGCGCCAGCAGCTTGGGACAGGGGCGATATGGCTACACCTTC.

The gene calls are TRBV4-1 and TRBJ2-5; 7 nucleotides agree with TRBD2. V shed 3 bases and J 5 bases; nucleotides not matched to a gene: 6. The germline gives CDR1 MGHRA, CDR2 YSYEKL. The CDR3 totals 14 residues. The chain's CDR3 is CASSQAGVRETQYF. CDR3 sequence (DNA): TGCGCCAGCAGCCAGGCGGGGGTTCGGGAGACCCAGTACTTC.

The chain joins TRBV30 to TRBJ1-6; TRBD1 agrees at 8 bases. This CDR3 contains 13 residues. CDR1 is GTSNPN, CDR2 SVGIG, per germline (reference sequence). Trimming removed 1 base from V and 7 bases from J; junction bases left unmatched: 0. CDR3 bases: TGTGCCTGGAGTGGGACAGGGAATTCACCCCTCCACTTT. Translating it yields CAWSGTGNSPLHF.

Concerning this clone: The sample has other DNA sequences that encode this CDR3 too. The chain carries TRBV30 and TRBJ1-3; D call uncertain. The CDR3 is 15 amino acids. Trimming pared 5 bases from V and 0 bases from J, leaving 14 bases between. From germline, CDR1 is GTSNPN and CDR2 SVGIG (reference sequence). CDR3 in DNA: TGTGCCTGGTCTCGTGACTCGGGCTCTGGAAACACCATATATTTT. This codes for CAWSRDSGSGNTIYF. Full variable domain (remainder filled in from reference TRBV30 and TRBJ1-3): SQTIHQWPATLVQPVGSPLSLECTVEGTSNPNLYWYRQAAGRGLQLLFYSVGIGQISSEVPQNLSASRPQDRQFILSSKKLLLSDSGFYLCAWSRDSGSGNTIYFGEGSWLTVV.

This chain connects TRBV4-2 to TRBJ2-3; no clear D. Germline values: CDR1 LGHNA, CDR2 YNFKEQ. V was cut by 4 bases and J by 0 bases, with 11 bases left in between. CDR3 size: 15 residues. The CDR3 region is CASSRSQTSTDTQYF. The CDR3, as DNA: TGTGCCAGCAGCCGATCCCAGACTAGCACAGATACGCAGTATTTT.

This clone was counted a single time. The V and J genes are TRBV7-2 and TRBJ1-5, with 7 bases lining up with TRBD1. In germline, CDR1 is SGHTA, CDR2 FQGNSA. The CDR3 loop spans 14 amino acids. V lost 6 bases, J lost 4 bases, and 6 bases stayed unmatched. The CDR3 nucleotides are TGTGCCAGCAGTGGGGTGACAGGGAATCAGCCCCAGCATTTT. Translation: CASSGVTGNQPQHF.

The J gene is TRBJ1-2, the V gene TRBV5-6, with 7 nucleotides matching TRBD1. This CDR3 contains 14 residues. The V segment lost 2 bases and the J segment 0 bases; nucleotides outside the gene matches: 1. Germline CDR1 reads SGHDT; CDR2 reads YYEEEE. DNA of the CDR3: TGTGCCAGCAGCTTAGACAGGGCTAACTATGGCTACACCTTC. Residues: CASSLDRANYGYTF.

This rearrangement joins TRBV11-2 to TRBJ2-1; 8 positions match TRBD1. This CDR3 has 14 residues. The ends lost 10 bases at V and 7 bases at J; junction bases unmatched: 12. CDR1 is SGHAT, CDR2 FQNNGV, per germline. The CDR3 nucleotides are TGTGCCACCGATGGACAGGGTAAATATAATGAGCAGTTCTTC. It specifies CATDGQGKYNEQFF.

The CDR3 coding sequence is TGTGCCAGCAGCCCAGGGACAGGGGGGAGCGAGCAGTACTTC. Its translation is CASSPGTGGSEQYF. The chain couples TRBV7-2 to TRBJ2-7; 11 bases fit TRBD1. This CDR3 contains 14 residues. Germline loops: CDR1 SGHTA, CDR2 FQGNSA. Trimming cost V 5 bases and J 6 bases; bases outside gene matches: 6.

V is TRBV7-3 and J is TRBJ2-3, with 7 bases aligning to TRBD2. The CDR3 has 13 residues. Germline CDR1 SGHTA, CDR2 FQGTGA. The junction had 8 bases not matched to a gene; V was cut back by 5 bases and J by 9 bases. CDR3 nucleotides: TGTGCCAGCAGCACTAGCGCGGATAGGACGCAGTATTTT. This codes for CASSTSADRTQYF.

This clone was picked up a small number of times. The CDR3 protein is CASSQDTTGGTEAFF. The CDR3, as DNA: TGCGCCAGCAGCCAAGATACTACGGGGGGCACTGAAGCTTTCTTT. The rearrangement uses TRBV4-1 and TRBJ1-1; possible D gene TRBD1, 5 bases. CDR3 size: 15 residues. Germline V CDR1 and CDR2: MGHRA, YSYEKL. The ends were cut back, 0 bases at V and 4 bases at J, with 12 bases in the middle.

This clone turned up a few times. The chain has TRBV6-5 and TRBJ1-1; TRBD1 aligns across 8 bases. V was clipped by 6 bases and J by 1 base; unmatched bases: 7. Germline loops: CDR1 MNHEY, CDR2 SVGAGI. The CDR3 has 15 amino acids. The CDR3 sequence is CASSPGQGPNTEAFF. In DNA, the CDR3 is TGTGCCAGCAGCCCCGGACAGGGCCCGAACACTGAAGCTTTCTTT.

The J gene is TRBJ2-5, the V gene TRBV7-9; TRBD2 matches at 8 bases. This CDR3 is built from 17 residues. Germline V gives CDR1 SEHNR, CDR2 FQNEAQ (reference sequence). V lost 5 bases to trimming and J lost 1 base; unmatched junction nucleotides: 12. The CDR3 reads CASSPGYGREGQETQYF. As DNA, the CDR3 is TGTGCCAGCAGCCCAGGTTATGGTCGGGAGGGCCAAGAGACCCAGTACTTC.

The chain joins TRBV15 to TRBJ2-6; TRBD1 is a possible D gene (5 bases). V was clipped by 5 bases and J by 4 bases, with 15 bases between them. The CDR3 has 16 amino acids. CDR1 and CDR2 (germline): LNHNV, YYDKDF (reference sequence). This CDR3 is CATSSTSGSGANVLTF. The CDR3 region has the DNA TGTGCCACCAGCTCAACGTCAGGGTCCGGGGCCAACGTCCTGACTTTC.

This chain links TRBV19 with TRBJ1-2; unclear D gene. CDR1 and CDR2 from the germline V gene are LNHDA and SQIVND (reference sequence). V gave up 7 bases and J gave up 4 bases, with 19 bases separating them. The length of the CDR3 is 15 residues. CDR3 bases: TGTGCCAGTACGCCTACGAGCCCCTATCTCTATGGCTACACCTTC. Translation gives CASTPTSPYLYGYTF.

The V and J genes are TRBV15 and TRBJ1-5; TRBD1 matches at 7 bases. The V and J ends lost 5 bases and 4 bases, in that order; junction bases with no gene match: 8. This CDR3 is built from 15 residues. Germline CDR1 reads LNHNV; CDR2 reads YYDKDF (reference sequence). The CDR3 loop reads CATSGKTGWNQPQHF. CDR3 coding DNA: TGTGCCACCAGCGGTAAGACAGGGTGGAATCAGCCCCAGCATTTT.

On this clone itself: The same CDR3 is also encoded by other DNA sequences in this sample. J is TRBJ1-2 and V is TRBV6-5, with D tentatively TRBD1 (6 bases). CDR3 length: 14 residues. V lost 5 bases to trimming and J lost 8 bases, with 18 bases between them. Germline V CDR1 and CDR2: MNHEY, SVGAGI. The CDR3 loop reads CASSRTATKAGYTF. The CDR3 region has the DNA TGTGCCAGCAGTCGGACAGCGACGAAAGCGGGCTACACCTTC.

The J gene is TRBJ2-7, the V gene TRBV7-9, with TRBD2 matching 8 bases. Trimming removed 6 bases from V and 4 bases from J; junction bases left unmatched: 8. Germline V lookup: CDR1 SEHNR, CDR2 FQNEAQ (reference sequence). The CDR3 consists of 14 residues. The CDR3 region has the DNA TGTGCCAGCAGGCGCGGGGGGCCCATGTACGAGCAGTACTTC. Its protein is CASRRGGPMYEQYF.

J is TRBJ1-1 and V is TRBV5-1, with 7 bases that match TRBD1. Germline trimming cut 3 bases from V and 1 base from J; bases unmatched to any gene: 6. The CDR3 runs 15 residues. Germline CDR1 is SGHRS and CDR2 is YFSETQ. CDR3: CASSWWDSGNTEAFF. CDR3 nucleotide sequence: TGCGCCAGCAGCTGGTGGGACAGCGGGAACACTGAAGCTTTCTTT.

This sequence joins TRBV18 and TRBJ1-4; D possibly corresponds to TRBD1 (5 bases). CDR3 size: 14 residues. With 6 bases removed from V and 2 bases from J, the gap between germline ends came to 10 bases. The germline gives CDR1 KGHSH, CDR2 LQKENI. CDR3 sequence: CASSDSHTNEKLFF. The DNA of the CDR3 is TGTGCCAGCTCCGACAGTCACACTAATGAAAAACTGTTTTTT.

The V call is TRBV18, the J call TRBJ2-7, with TRBD2 matching 7 bases. Looked up from germline, CDR1 is KGHSH and CDR2 is LQKENI. The CDR3 totals 16 residues. The V and J ends lost 3 bases and 4 bases, in that order; junction bases with no gene match: 12. CDR3 nucleotide sequence: TGTGCCAGCTCACCGCTCGGCGGCGGGAGAATTTACGAGCAGTACTTC. Translated, it gives CASSPLGGGRIYEQYF.